The T cell receptor beta chain under discussion was sequenced for a study of regulatory T cells in long-lasting Graves disease. General study points: Patients with persistent disease shared some 2,500 public clonotypes, outpacing the 966 shared by new patients. Persistent Graves' patients possessed reduced TCR diversity relative to recently diagnosed ones.

Researchers made TCR beta libraries by using iRepertoire HTBI primers and running Arm-PCR on CDR3 regions. TCRdb re-called the multiplex PCR reads with MiXCR, one entry per CDR3 protein. The sample records 700,000 or so distinct CDR3 sequences, around 30% being singletons. Noted time point: persistent/refractory GD, antithyroid drugs over 5 years with positive TRAb. PBMC RNA was the source of the TCR library. This clonotype has a count of ten or more. The antigen is not known. Per the germline V gene, CDR1 is MNHEY and CDR2 is SMNVEV (reference sequence). CDR3 length equals 16 residues. V lost 5 bases and J lost 2, with 18 bases in between.

The source is a female donor with Graves disease. The sample in question was peripheral blood mononuclear cells (PBMCs), obtained when the disease was refractory, from a patient treated with antithyroid drugs. The chain uses TRBV27 and TRBJ1-2; D remains unclear. The CDR3 DNA follows: TGTGCCAGCAGTCCCGCCTTTTTGAGGGAGAACTATGGCTACACCTTC. Its protein product is CASSPAFLRENYGYTF.